This TCR beta chain came from a study of blood T cell repertoires in COVID-19 (dated by TCRdb to the early 2020s). Turning to the overall study: Collaborator samples came from the United States, Italy and Spain and covered acute and convalescent phases of COVID-19. The repertoires were released in a freely available public database meant as a resource for research on the immune response to SARS-CoV-2. The prospective study material was composed of cDNA or gDNA derived from T cells, B-cell-depleted T cells, or PBMCs. Samples were obtained from the ongoing ImmuneRACE study (first 160 participants) and from 1,254 subjects provided by 6 global collaborators. The dataset comprised deeply sampled blood TCRbeta repertoires from subjects exposed to, actively infected with, or recovered from COVID-19. The sample metadata nearly always contained a de-identified subject ID, COVID-19 status, age in years and sex. Where available, HLA class I and class II types were obtained from metadata supplied by the sample provider rather than from assay-based typing.

From its cysteine to its phenylalanine, the CDR3 spans 15 amino acids. The kept DNA is CDR3 alone, 45 bases in frame from the first base. CDR1 and CDR2 were assigned from the germline V gene (reference sequence) as LNHDA and SQIVND. Trimming accounts for 5 bases at V and 9 bases at J, while the number of junction bases matched to no gene is 7. Collaborating institutions collected whole blood in K2EDTA tubes following their own protocols. Collaborator samples were shipped for TCRbeta analysis as frozen whole blood, isolated PBMCs, or DNA extracted from either sample type. TCRbeta CDR3 regions were amplified from genomic DNA using the immunoSEQ Assay, a bias-controlled multiplex PCR. The paper's data handling went like this. Within the assay, amplification of reference gene primers was used to estimate how many nucleated cells each sample contained. To quantify the absolute abundance of each unique TCRbeta CDR3 rearrangement, sequence reads were collapsed and filtered. For each sample, productive Simpson clonality was calculated by taking the square root of Simpson's diversity index across productive rearrangements. Drawn from immuneACCESS, this table holds only the in-frame rearrangements with V and J called that TCRdb kept. Clones are partly lost; checked studies trace under half to an unresolved V gene and leave the rest unexplained. That table gives V, J and clone size, and the DNA gave D and trimming. In all, the sample holds about 74,000 clones, and around 70% of those were seen once. The leading ten clones occupy around 20% of the sample.

Of note for this clone: This receptor's antigen is unknown. Per-nucleotide qualities are absent, and no much larger clonotype sits a single base away.

What the research found in general, with its limitations: The quantity of clinical and demographic metadata differed by source and by participant and was supplied without curation.

The chain is encoded by TRBV19 joined to TRBJ2-1; TRBD2 aligns with 13 central bases. Specimen: peripheral blood. The TCR sequence derives from a man aged 70 or older with acute or convalescent COVID-19. The CDR3 corresponds to CASSPRTSGRGEQFF. The sequence in DNA is TGTGCCAGTAGTCCGCGGACTAGCGGGAGAGGTGAGCAGTTCTTC.